This TCR beta chain is drawn from a study of CXCR3-negative and CXCR3-positive naive CD8 T cells. Study-wide context: Per library, roughly 1.6 +/- 0.3 million reads; roughly 150 million TRB reads overall.

The CDR3 covers 13 residues. The V gene's germline CDR1 is SQVTM and CDR2 ANQGSEA. Subsets of CD8+ T cells were each sorted in triplicate at about 300,000 cells apiece. Naive CD8+ T cells displayed a CD45RO-CCR7+CD27+CD95- phenotype. Through 5' RACE with UMI labels, the TRB cDNA libraries were prepared. One entry per CDR3 protein, without DNA, is what TCRdb gives after re-calling the 5' RACE reads. This repertoire includes several thousand distinct CDR3 sequences. This clonotype shows up as medium-sized by frequency. Its antigen is unknown. Broader study findings: Naive subsets showed comparable surface CD5, and TCR interaction strength was also inferred from TRB CDR3 physicochemistry. Against CXCR3-negative naive cells, CXCR3-positive naive cells showed more hydrophobic TRB CDR3s.

The genes are TRBV29-1 and TRBJ1-2. The sample taken for sequencing was naive CXCR3+ CD8+ T cells from blood. The subset here: CD45RO-CCR7+CD27+CD95- naive CD8+ T cells expressing CXCR3 (TNR3+). The source is a human donor in good health. Some clones in this sample may be carry-over from other donors' samples. CDR3 amino acids: CSVRRKDNYGYTF.